A single sample gave rise to the 30 T cell receptor beta chains below, sequenced in a study of T-cell reconstitution after alpha-beta-depleted transplantation in children. Molecular barcoding with unique molecular identifiers was used for the TCRbeta library. TCRdb independently ran MiXCR on the PCR reads; one entry per CDR3 protein. The sample lists roughly 790,000 distinct CDR3 sequences, 16% seen once, with 5% in the top ten. This specimen consisted of PBMCs, mostly from graft donor cells, obtained 360 days after TCRalphabeta/CD19-depleted stem cell transplant. These receptors came from a male patient between 5 and 17 years old who had a stem cell transplant for acute lymphoblastic leukemia, so the T cells may come from the graft donor.

V and J are TRBV5-1 and TRBJ1-3; D not certain. Germline assignment: CDR1 SGHRS and CDR2 YFSETQ. Trimming stripped 0 bases from V and 1 base from J, with 14 bases between. CDR3 length equals 17 residues. CDR3 residues: CASSLVVGTVSGNTIYF. The CDR3 DNA sequence: TGCGCCAGCAGCTTGGTGGTAGGAACGGTTTCTGGAAACACCATATATTTT.

The rearrangement uses TRBV12-3 or TRBV12-4 and TRBJ2-7; D remains ambiguous. CDR3 length: 17 residues. The V end was cut by 2 bases, the J end by 1 base, with 18 bases between. CDR3 residues: CASSLRTSHRTSYEQYF. CDR3 DNA sequence: TGTGCCAGCAGTTTAAGGACCTCTCACCGCACTTCCTACGAGCAGTACTTC.

The chain carries TRBV20-1 and TRBJ2-7; TRBD2 might be the D (5 bases). Per germline, CDR1 DFQATT and CDR2 SNEGSKA (reference sequence). The V end was cut by 6 bases, the J end by 0 bases, with 12 bases between. The CDR3 has 13 amino acids. The CDR3 bases are TGCAGTGCAACTAGGTTCGACTCCTACGAGCAGTACTTC. It translates to CSATRFDSYEQYF.

This clonotype has only a few counts. The chain couples TRBV24-1 to TRBJ1-5; tentatively, D is TRBD1 (5 bases). The CDR3 is made up of 13 amino acids. V was shortened by 3 bases and J by 7 bases, with 9 bases between the two germline ends. Germline loops: CDR1 KGHDR, CDR2 SFDVKD. CDR3 sequence reads: CATSDGAGQPQHF. For the CDR3, the DNA is TGTGCCACCAGTGATGGGGCGGGACAGCCCCAGCATTTT.

This clonotype turned up a few times. V usage is TRBV5-1 and J usage is TRBJ2-7; TRBD2 aligns across 15 bases. Germline CDR1 reads SGHRS; CDR2 reads YFSETQ. Germline trimming cut 2 bases from V and 2 bases from J; bases unmatched to any gene: 11. The CDR3 contains 19 residues. For the CDR3, the DNA is TGCGCCAGCAGCTTCCACGGACTAGCGGGAGGGCAAAAAGCCTACGAGCAGTACTTC. Its translation is CASSFHGLAGGQKAYEQYF.

This clonotype was counted between two and nine times. This sequence joins TRBV18 and TRBJ1-1; D gene unclear. Trimming pared 3 bases from V and 4 bases from J, leaving 12 bases between. The length of the CDR3 is 14 residues. CDR1 and CDR2 (germline): KGHSH, LQKENI. Here the CDR3 reads CASSPPVIGTEAFF. In DNA form, the CDR3 reads TGTGCCAGCTCACCCCCGGTTATTGGCACTGAAGCTTTCTTT.

This clonotype was counted between two and nine times. The genes are TRBV18 and TRBJ2-4; possible D gene TRBD1, 5 bases. With 1 base removed from V and 7 bases from J, the gap between germline ends came to 8 bases. This CDR3 spans 13 amino acids. Germline assignment: CDR1 KGHSH and CDR2 LQKENI. DNA for the CDR3: TGTGCCAGCTCACCACGTCAGGGTAACATTCAGTACTTC. Translation: CASSPRQGNIQYF.

In its sample, this clonotype was seen a few times. V is TRBV27 and J is TRBJ2-5; D possibly corresponds to TRBD2 (6 bases). Trimming took 8 bases from V and 3 from J, leaving 16 bases between them. Germline CDR1 reads MNHEY; CDR2 reads SMNVEV (reference sequence). CDR3 length: 14 residues. The DNA of the CDR3 is TGTGCCAGCGGGGCGGGTTGGGGGGAAGAGACCCAGTACTTC. Translating it yields CASGAGWGEETQYF.

A note on this clonotype: This may be a read error, as it is one base from a much larger clone. The conserved final phenylalanine or tryptophan is absent from the CDR3, which likely points to a read error. The chain combines TRBV11-2 with TRBJ1-3; TRBD1 agrees at 9 bases. This CDR3 has 15 amino acids. CDR1 is SGHAT, CDR2 FQNNGV, per germline. Germline trimming cut 8 bases from V and 0 bases from J; bases unmatched to any gene: 5. The CDR3 sequence is CASFGQGTSGNTIYY. CDR3 bases: TGTGCCAGCTTCGGACAGGGGACCTCTGGAAACACCATATATTAT.

This clonotype was seen a handful of times. V usage is TRBV29-1 and J usage is TRBJ2-3; D possibly corresponds to TRBD1 (6 bases). The V and J ends lost 7 bases and 4 bases respectively, with 18 bases between them. The CDR3 runs 14 residues. The germline gives CDR1 SQVTM, CDR2 ANQGSEA. The CDR3 spells CSADGQKLADTQYF. CDR3 coding DNA: TGCAGCGCAGACGGACAGAAGCTCGCAGATACGCAGTATTTT.

V and J are TRBV4-1 and TRBJ2-7, with 7 bases that match TRBD1. CDR1 MGHRA and CDR2 YSYEKL come from the germline V gene. Trimming took 1 base from V and 3 from J; bases not matched to a gene: 6. CDR3 length: 15 residues. CDR3 sequence reads: CASSQVEDRVYEQYF. The CDR3 bases are TGCGCCAGCAGCCAAGTGGAAGACAGGGTCTACGAGCAGTACTTC.

The chain carries TRBV2 and TRBJ1-4; D is uncertain. This CDR3 has 13 amino acids. The germline V gene has CDR1 SNHLY and CDR2 FYNNEI. Trimming cost V 7 bases and J 8 bases, with 14 bases left between them. The CDR3 loop reads CASKEMQREKLFF. The CDR3 nucleotides are TGTGCCAGCAAGGAAATGCAGAGAGAAAAACTGTTTTTT.

CDR3: CASSPPGAGTGELFF. CDR3 sequence (DNA): TGTGCCAGCAGTCCCCCTGGAGCCGGCACCGGGGAGCTGTTTTTT. The rearrangement uses TRBV27 and TRBJ2-2, with D hard to call. V shed 5 bases and J shed 4 bases, with 14 bases lying between them. From germline, CDR1 is MNHEY and CDR2 SMNVEV (reference sequence). There are 15 residues in the CDR3.

The chain has TRBV20-1 and TRBJ2-2; D gene unclear. In germline, CDR1 is DFQATT, CDR2 SNEGSKA (reference sequence). CDR3 length: 15 residues. V was clipped by 0 bases and J by 5 bases, with 13 bases between them. CDR3: CSARDASGGTGELFF. The CDR3, as DNA: TGCAGTGCTAGAGATGCCTCTGGCGGAACCGGGGAGCTGTTTTTT.

The rearrangement links TRBV4-1 to TRBJ2-7; TRBD2 aligns across 10 bases. CDR1 and CDR2 (germline): MGHRA, YSYEKL. Germline trimming cut 7 bases from V and 2 bases from J; bases unmatched to any gene: 8. CDR3 length equals 15 residues. CDR3 loop: CASTKVLAGTYEQYF. The CDR3 DNA reads as TGCGCCAGCACCAAAGTACTAGCGGGAACCTACGAGCAGTACTTC.

The table lists this clonotype with a few counts. This chain uses TRBV18 with TRBJ1-5; D not resolved. V lost 3 bases, J lost 11 bases, and 20 bases lay in between. This CDR3 is built from 15 residues. Germline lookup yields CDR1 KGHSH and CDR2 LQKENI. CDR3: CASSPLPLTKEAQHF. In DNA form, the CDR3 reads TGTGCCAGCTCACCCCTCCCGCTCACGAAAGAGGCCCAGCATTTT.

This clonotype was detected a few times. The chain combines TRBV25-1 with TRBJ2-7; 11 bases agree with TRBD2. V trimming: 2 bases; J trimming: 3 bases; junction bases outside the gene matches: 6. This CDR3 contains 16 residues. Per germline, CDR1 MGHDK and CDR2 SYGVNS. Here the CDR3 DNA reads TGTGCCAGCAGTGAAACGGTAGCGGGAGGGCTCTACGAGCAGTACTTC. The encoded protein is CASSETVAGGLYEQYF.

This clonotype was counted between two and nine times. The V gene is TRBV6-5, the J gene TRBJ2-7, with TRBD2 identical over 8 bases. In germline, CDR1 is MNHEY, CDR2 SVGAGI. CDR3 length equals 10 residues. The CDR3 coding sequence is TGTGTAGCGGGAAACAACGAGCAGTACTTC. It is translated as CVAGNNEQYF.

This clonotype was counted only a few times. V is TRBV20-1 and J is TRBJ2-1, with no clear D. The V end was cut by 3 bases, the J end by 0 bases, with 9 bases between. The CDR3 loop spans 14 amino acids. The germline V gene has CDR1 DFQATT and CDR2 SNEGSKA (reference sequence). The CDR3 protein is CSARSLDSYNEQFF. The DNA of the CDR3 is TGCAGTGCTAGGAGTTTAGACTCCTACAATGAGCAGTTCTTC.

This chain uses TRBV5-1 with TRBJ2-7, with D possibly TRBD1 on 5 matching bases. The germline CDR1 and CDR2 sequences are SGHRS and YFSETQ. The V end was cut by 1 base, the J end by 6 bases, with 14 bases between. CDR3 size: 14 residues. CDR3 amino acids: CASSLLQGSAEQYF. The CDR3 DNA is TGCGCCAGCAGCTTGTTGCAGGGAAGTGCCGAGCAGTACTTC.

There are many counts of this clonotype. The chain recombines TRBV12-3 or TRBV12-4 with TRBJ2-1; 8 nucleotides match TRBD2. The length of the CDR3 is 14 residues. V lost 1 base, J lost 7 bases, and 3 bases stayed unmatched. CDR3 protein: CASSLGGLGNEQFF. The CDR3 nucleotides are TGTGCCAGCAGTTTAGGGGGACTAGGAAATGAGCAGTTCTTC.

Many counts were recorded for this clonotype. Compared with germline, one end of the junction differs, possibly owing to a read error. The chain recombines TRBV10-3 with TRBJ2-2; D may be TRBD2 (5 bases). The CDR3 spans 16 residues. CDR1 and CDR2 (germline): ENHRY, SYGVKD. This CDR3 is CAISESAAVYENSGIF. The CDR3, as DNA: TGTGCCATCAGTGAGTCGGCTGCGGTCTACGAGAATTCGGGGATTTTT.

V and J are TRBV5-4 and TRBJ1-1; D might be TRBD1 (6 bases). Trimming stripped 1 base from V and 1 base from J, with 17 bases between. This CDR3 has 17 amino acids. From germline, CDR1 is SGHNT and CDR2 YYREEE (reference sequence). The CDR3 nucleotides are TGTGCCAGCAGCTTGAATGCGCTCAGGGGTGGGAACACTGAAGCTTTCTTT. Protein product: CASSLNALRGGNTEAFF.

The J gene is TRBJ1-5, the V gene TRBV20-1; no reliable D call. Germline V gives CDR1 DFQATT, CDR2 SNEGSKA (reference sequence). The CDR3 covers 14 residues. Trimming stripped 4 bases from V and 2 bases from J, with 12 bases between. The CDR3 bases are TGCAGTGCTACCAATCCTCAGGGCAATCAGCCCCAGCATTTT. Translated, it gives CSATNPQGNQPQHF.

This chain connects TRBV7-2 to TRBJ1-6; the match to TRBD1 covers 8 bases. V dropped 7 bases and J dropped 6; count of bases not matched to a gene: 14. The CDR3 length is 17 residues. Germline V gives CDR1 SGHTA, CDR2 FQGNSA. The CDR3 spells CASTMPPRTGLNSPLHF. CDR3 coding DNA: TGTGCCAGCACCATGCCTCCACGGACAGGGCTTAATTCACCCCTCCACTTT.

This clonotype has just a few counts. The chain is built from TRBV12-3 or TRBV12-4 and TRBJ2-3; D is perhaps TRBD2 (7 bases). This CDR3 spans 16 amino acids. Trimming took off 6 bases at V and 4 bases at J, with 20 bases between the two ends. The CDR3 sequence: CASSHSLLGGADTQYF. Written as DNA, the CDR3 is TGTGCCAGCAGCCATTCCCTGCTAGGGGGGGCAGATACGCAGTATTTT.

This clonotype has a handful of counts. The V gene is TRBV7-9, the J gene TRBJ2-7; 11 positions match TRBD2. V was clipped by 4 bases and J by 5 bases; unmatched bases: 13. CDR3 length: 17 residues. Germline CDR1 is SEHNR and CDR2 is FQNEAQ (reference sequence). CDR3 nucleotides: TGTGCCAGCAGCTATAGCGGGAGGGCCTTCTTTCAGGACGAGCAGTACTTC. This translates into CASSYSGRAFFQDEQYF.

The chain links TRBV20-1 to TRBJ1-2; TRBD1 agrees at 8 bases. Unmatched junction bases numbered 21, after V lost 3 bases and J lost 6 bases. CDR1 and CDR2 from the germline V gene are DFQATT and SNEGSKA (reference sequence). CDR3 size: 18 residues. DNA for the CDR3: TGCAGTGCTAGTAGCTGGGGCGGGGATGGACAGGGTGTGAATGGCTACACCTTC. Protein: CSASSWGGDGQGVNGYTF.

This clonotype was seen a few times. The chain combines TRBV20-1 with TRBJ2-7; 9 nucleotides match TRBD2. V was pared by 3 bases and J by 2 bases, with 11 bases of the junction left unmatched. The CDR3 loop spans 16 amino acids. CDR1 DFQATT and CDR2 SNEGSKA come from the germline V gene (reference sequence). The chain's CDR3 is CSASPGVAGETYEQYF. The CDR3 DNA is TGCAGTGCTAGCCCAGGGGTAGCGGGAGAAACCTACGAGCAGTACTTC.

The chain carries TRBV6-2 or TRBV6-3 and TRBJ2-7, with 10 bases matching TRBD2. With 2 bases clipped from V and 4 bases from J, the junction kept 8 bases outside the gene matches. The CDR3 sequence is 16 residues long. Germline assignment: CDR1 MNHEY and CDR2 SVGEGT. The CDR3 loop reads CASSYPEREGLYEQYF. CDR3 DNA sequence: TGTGCCAGCAGTTACCCCGAGCGGGAGGGCCTATACGAGCAGTACTTC.